This T cell receptor (beta chain) was observed in a study of blood T cell repertoires in COVID-19. Study context: Samples representing acute and convalescent COVID-19 were sourced from the United States, Italy and Spain. The cDNA or gDNA used as material had been derived from T cells, B-cell-depleted T cells, or PBMCs.

Germline CDR1 MNHEY, CDR2 SMNVEV (reference sequence). V dropped 2 bases and J dropped 0 bases, with 16 bases sitting between them. The CDR3 extends over 17 amino acids. This clone was seen only once. Per the authors' pipeline: Nucleated cell counts were estimated from reference gene primer amplification. Assay: immunoSEQ multiplex PCR; the TCRdb copy retains only in-frame clones and omits some. V and J calls and clone size are copied from that table; D and trimming were computed from the DNA. Of 250,000 to 300,000 clones listed, 88% were seen once; the top ten hold 0.99%. The chain couples TRBV27 to TRBJ1-1; TRBD1 is a possible D gene (5 bases). The receptor was isolated from a woman aged 40 to 50 who had recovered from COVID-19. Material for sequencing was peripheral blood. CDR3: CASSLGGTARMNTEAFF. CDR3 sequence (DNA): TGTGCCAGCAGTTTAGGAGGGACCGCCAGAATGAACACTGAAGCTTTCTTT.